This TCR beta chain appears in the sequencing data of a study of OX40 agonist ivuxolimab in advanced cancers. Study background: As their treatment, patients were administered ivuxolimab, an agonistic anti-OX40 (CD134) antibody. Those treated in dose escalation had hepatocellular carcinoma, melanoma, renal cell cancer or head and neck cancer.

Findings and limits, study-wide: The study observed clonal expansion of CD4+ and CD8+ blood T cells by week 6 at 0.1 to 3.0 mg/kg.

This clone was counted a single time. Its antigen is not identified. Clones were read by immunoSEQ multiplex PCR, and TCRdb kept only the in-frame ones, dropping some. The table includes under 70,000 clones, 92% detected once. V lost 3 bases, J lost 9 bases, and 5 bases stayed unmatched. The germline V gene has CDR1 MNHEY and CDR2 SMNVEV (reference sequence). The CDR3 sequence is 15 residues long. This clonotype originated in an adult with an advanced solid tumor such as melanoma, head and neck, liver or kidney cancer. The V gene is TRBV27, the J gene TRBJ2-1, with 13 bases identical to TRBD2. The sample consisted of CD4+ or CD8+ T cells sorted from blood, taken in a trial of the OX40 agonist ivuxolimab. The chain's CDR3 is CASSFGTSGVVEQFF. In nucleotides, the CDR3 is TGTGCCAGCAGTTTTGGGACTAGCGGGGTGGTTGAGCAGTTCTTC.